Below are 29 T cell receptor beta chains sequenced from a single sample in a study of blood T cell repertoires in COVID-19. Here immunoSEQ multiplex PCR was the method, and the copy in TCRdb shows in-frame clones only, minus some. The sample shows 270,000 or so clones, 82% of them seen only once. Material for sequencing was peripheral blood. Receptor source: a woman aged 18-35 years with acute or convalescent COVID-19.

The chain couples TRBV6-6 to TRBJ1-2; 12 bases align to TRBD1. After removal of 7 bases from V and 4 bases from J, the junction contained 4 bases not matched to a gene. Germline CDR1 MNHNY, CDR2 SVGAGI (reference sequence). This CDR3 has 14 amino acids. The CDR3 protein is CASTGTGGSYGYTF. The CDR3 region has the DNA TGTGCCAGCACCGGGACAGGGGGCTCCTATGGCTACACCTTC.

The chain links TRBV7-9 to TRBJ2-3, with TRBD2 identical over 9 bases. The V segment lost 3 bases and the J segment 1 base; nucleotides outside the gene matches: 14. In germline, CDR1 is SEHNR, CDR2 FQNEAQ (reference sequence). This CDR3 is built from 19 residues. In DNA form, the CDR3 reads TGTGCCAGCAGCTTGATTTCGACTAGCGGAGACCTGGGCACAGATACGCAGTATTTT. It specifies CASSLISTSGDLGTDTQYF.

This clone was counted a few times. Other nucleotide sequences in the sample specify the same CDR3. J is TRBJ2-7 and V is TRBV28; 9 positions match TRBD2. The V and J ends lost 3 bases and 2 bases, in that order; junction bases with no gene match: 2. The germline gives CDR1 MDHEN, CDR2 SYDVKM. This CDR3 is 14 amino acids long. CDR3 nucleotides: TGTGCCAGCAGTTTTCGCGGGAGGGCCTACGAGCAGTACTTC. Translated, it gives CASSFRGRAYEQYF.

The V gene is TRBV14, the J gene TRBJ2-2; 9 bases are shared with TRBD2. CDR3 length equals 19 residues. Germline trimming cut 1 base from V and 0 bases from J; bases unmatched to any gene: 9. The V gene's germline CDR1 is SGHDN and CDR2 FVKESK. The CDR3 nucleotides are TGTGCCAGCAGCCAAGTAGCGACTAGCGGCACAGCGAACACCGGGGAGCTGTTTTTT. Translation gives CASSQVATSGTANTGELFF.

The V call is TRBV4-1, the J call TRBJ1-3; D gene ambiguous. The V end was cut by 0 bases, the J end by 0 bases, with 6 bases between. Looked up from germline, CDR1 is MGHRA and CDR2 is YSYEKL. The CDR3 length is 15 residues. Here the CDR3 reads CASSQDGSSGNTIYF. The CDR3 nucleotides read TGCGCCAGCAGCCAAGATGGGAGCTCTGGAAACACCATATATTTT.

This clone was found a few times. The chain carries TRBV7-3 and TRBJ2-3; 9 positions match TRBD2. V lost 4 bases and J lost 7; bases outside the gene matches: 6. The CDR3 extends over 14 amino acids. Germline V lookup: CDR1 SGHTA, CDR2 FQGTGA. DNA of the CDR3: TGTGCCAGCAGCTCGCCCGCTAGCGGGAATACGCAGTATTTT. Translation gives CASSSPASGNTQYF.

This chain joins TRBV10-1 and TRBJ2-1, with a tentative D call TRBD2 (6 bases). The V end was cut by 4 bases, the J end by 9 bases, with 22 bases between. Looked up from germline, CDR1 is WNHNN and CDR2 is SYGVQD (reference sequence). The CDR3 runs 16 residues. In DNA form, the CDR3 reads TGCGCCAGCAGTGCACTAGAGGGAGGATCCTGGGGTGAGCAGTTCTTC. Translation: CASSALEGGSWGEQFF.

The V call is TRBV19, the J call TRBJ2-1, with 15 bases identical to TRBD2. Germline lookup yields CDR1 LNHDA and CDR2 SQIVND (reference sequence). With V trimmed by 3 bases and J by 7 bases, 1 base remained unmatched. This CDR3 comprises 15 residues. CDR3 in amino acids: CASSMGTSGRNEQFF. In nucleotides, the CDR3 is TGTGCCAGTAGTATGGGGACTAGCGGGAGGAATGAGCAGTTCTTC.

The chain employs TRBV28 and TRBJ2-7; 8 nucleotides match TRBD2. J lost 0 bases, V lost 6 bases, and 7 bases had no gene match. This CDR3 contains 15 residues. Germline V gene sequence: CDR1 MDHEN, CDR2 SYDVKM. Here the CDR3 reads CASSTGGGSSYEQYF. In DNA form, the CDR3 reads TGTGCCAGCAGCACCGGGGGGGGGAGCTCCTACGAGCAGTACTTC.

The chain uses TRBV28 and TRBJ1-3; tentatively, D is TRBD1 (5 bases). This CDR3 is 16 amino acids long. Trimming pared 6 bases from V and 4 bases from J, leaving 19 bases between. The germline V gene encodes CDR1 MDHEN and CDR2 SYDVKM. The CDR3 DNA is TGTGCCAGCAGACTCGTAAGGGGAATCTTCGGAAACACCATATATTTT. This codes for CASRLVRGIFGNTIYF.

The J gene is TRBJ2-7, the V gene TRBV28; TRBD1 matches 11 bases. The V segment lost 5 bases and the J segment 5 bases; nucleotides outside the gene matches: 5. The CDR3 has 14 amino acids. The germline gives CDR1 MDHEN, CDR2 SYDVKM. The chain's CDR3 is CASSPWTGGNEQYF. Written as DNA, the CDR3 is TGTGCCAGCAGTCCTTGGACAGGGGGCAACGAGCAGTACTTC.

The genes are TRBV11-2 and TRBJ1-2; the D gene is possibly TRBD1 (5 bases). V gave up 7 bases and J gave up 8 bases, with 17 bases separating them. Germline V gene lookup returns CDR1 SGHAT and CDR2 FQNNGV. This CDR3 has 13 residues. CDR3 DNA: TGTGCCAGCACCACTCGAATGGGGGGAGGCTACACCTTC. Protein: CASTTRMGGGYTF. The entire variable domain, with the rest obtained from reference TRBV11-2 and TRBJ1-2, is as follows: EAGVAQSPRYKIIEKRQSVAFWCNPISGHATLYWYQQILGQGPKLLIQFQNNGVVDDSQLPKDRFSAERLKGVDSTLKIQPAKLEDSAVYLCASTTRMGGGYTFGSGTRLTVV.

The genes are TRBV30 and TRBJ2-5; weak D call: TRBD1 (6 bases). The CDR3 covers 14 residues. V was trimmed by 3 bases and J by 1 base, leaving 12 bases between them. The germline V gene has CDR1 GTSNPN and CDR2 SVGIG (reference sequence). For the CDR3, the DNA is TGTGCCTGGAGGGAACAGGGTTTCCAAGAGACCCAGTACTTC. Translated: CAWREQGFQETQYF.

This clone was seen a handful of times. The genes are TRBV19 and TRBJ2-3; 10 bases align to TRBD2. Germline-derived CDR1 and CDR2 are LNHDA and SQIVND (reference sequence). V shed 9 bases and J 2 bases; nucleotides not matched to a gene: 2. The CDR3 is 13 residues long. The CDR3 nucleotides read TGTGCCAGCCTAGCGGGAGACACAGATACGCAGTATTTT. The encoded protein is CASLAGDTDTQYF.

The rearrangement links TRBV15 to TRBJ1-5; D might be TRBD1 (5 bases). V dropped 8 bases and J dropped 6 bases, with 11 bases sitting between them. This CDR3 has 12 residues. Germline lookup yields CDR1 LNHNV and CDR2 YYDKDF (reference sequence). CDR3 sequence reads: CATWAQGQPQHF. CDR3 in DNA: TGTGCCACCTGGGCTCAGGGTCAGCCCCAGCATTTT.

This clone was seen a single time. V gene TRBV11-2 combines with J gene TRBJ1-1; a possible D gene is TRBD1 (5 bases). Germline V CDR1 and CDR2: SGHAT, FQNNGV. V dropped 5 bases and J dropped 7 bases, with 17 bases sitting between them. This CDR3 comprises 14 residues. The CDR3 loop is CASSGEEGMGEAFF. CDR3 DNA sequence: TGTGCCAGCAGCGGAGAGGAGGGGATGGGTGAAGCTTTCTTT.

The chain links TRBV3-1 (or the pseudogene TRBV3-2) to TRBJ2-7; 7 bases fit TRBD1. Unmatched junction bases numbered 4, after V lost 5 bases and J lost 0 bases. Germline V gene data show CDR1 as LGHDT and CDR2 as YNNKEL (reference sequence). This CDR3 is built from 14 residues. CDR3 residues: CASSTRQGSYEQYF. The CDR3 bases are TGTGCCAGCAGCACAAGACAGGGCTCCTACGAGCAGTACTTC.

The chain joins TRBV10-3 to TRBJ2-7, with 7 positions matching TRBD1. Unmatched junction bases numbered 6, after V lost 6 bases and J lost 1 base. Germline CDR1 reads ENHRY; CDR2 reads SYGVKD. The CDR3 contains 14 residues. DNA of the CDR3: TGTGCCATCAGGGAGACAGGGTTTTCCTACGAGCAGTACTTC. Amino acid sequence: CAIRETGFSYEQYF.

The chain links TRBV19 to TRBJ2-7; 16 bases are shared with TRBD2. Per germline, CDR1 LNHDA and CDR2 SQIVND (reference sequence). Trimming cost V 6 bases and J 6 bases; bases outside gene matches: 11. The CDR3 consists of 17 residues. The CDR3 nucleotides are TGTGCCAGTAGCCTGAGGGGACTAGCGGGAGGGCACGGCGAGCAGTACTTC. Protein product: CASSLRGLAGGHGEQYF.

This chain uses TRBV30 with TRBJ1-2, with TRBD1 identical over 10 bases. V dropped 0 bases and J dropped 3; count of bases not matched to a gene: 10. The germline CDR1 and CDR2 sequences are GTSNPN and SVGIG (reference sequence). This CDR3 spans 17 amino acids. The CDR3 loop reads CAWSVPPGQGSHYGYTF. The CDR3 nucleotides read TGTGCCTGGAGTGTACCCCCGGGACAGGGGAGCCACTATGGCTACACCTTC.

The chain has TRBV4-3 and TRBJ2-7, with 7 bases lining up with TRBD1. The CDR3 is 15 residues long. With V trimmed by 1 base and J by 0 bases, 3 bases remained unmatched. Germline V CDR1 and CDR2: LGHNA, YSLEER. The CDR3, as DNA: TGCGCCAGCAGCCAAGGACAGGGAACCTCCTACGAGCAGTACTTC. It translates to CASSQGQGTSYEQYF.

This chain uses TRBV7-9 with TRBJ1-6; 7 bases match TRBD1. After removal of 5 bases from V and 9 bases from J, the junction contained 10 bases not matched to a gene. Germline CDR1 and CDR2: SEHNR and FQNEAQ (reference sequence). The CDR3 runs to 15 residues. CDR3 DNA sequence: TGTGCCAGCAGCCCGCCGGGGGCAGGGGGTTCACCCCTCCACTTT. It codes for CASSPPGAGGSPLHF.

The chain uses TRBV4-3 and TRBJ2-7; 9 bases fit TRBD2. The V and J ends lost 1 base and 4 bases, in that order; junction bases with no gene match: 5. Per germline, CDR1 LGHNA and CDR2 YSLEER. The CDR3 extends over 15 amino acids. The CDR3 region has the DNA TGCGCCAGCAGCCAAGGACTAGCGGTTAATTACGAGCAGTACTTC. It specifies CASSQGLAVNYEQYF.

This chain links TRBV3-1 (or the pseudogene TRBV3-2) with TRBJ2-1; possible D gene TRBD2, 5 bases. Trimming removed 1 base from V and 8 bases from J, with 15 bases in between. CDR3 size: 15 residues. Germline V gene lookup returns CDR1 LGHDT and CDR2 YNNKEL (reference sequence). The CDR3: CASSQGSLAIDEQFF. The CDR3 DNA reads as TGTGCCAGCAGCCAAGGGAGCCTAGCAATCGATGAGCAGTTCTTC.

The rearrangement links TRBV15 to TRBJ2-7; TRBD2 might be the D (6 bases). Between the trimmed V and J ends, which lost 3 bases and 2 bases, there was a span of 14 bases. This CDR3 region has 15 residues. Germline V gene sequence: CDR1 LNHNV, CDR2 YYDKDF (reference sequence). DNA for the CDR3: TGTGCCACCAGCAGCCCCGAGGAGGGCGCCTACGAGCAGTACTTC. Amino acid sequence: CATSSPEEGAYEQYF.

The chain is built from TRBV6-2 or TRBV6-3 and TRBJ2-1; 10 positions match TRBD2. The CDR3 extends over 14 amino acids. In germline, CDR1 is MNHEY, CDR2 SVGEGT. V shed 6 bases, J shed 8 bases, and the junction held 7 bases outside the gene matches. CDR3 in amino acids: CASRPLAGVDEQFF. CDR3 coding DNA: TGTGCCAGCAGGCCTCTAGCGGGAGTCGATGAGCAGTTCTTC.

The chain joins TRBV5-6 to TRBJ2-2; TRBD1 agrees at 10 bases. V lost 4 bases and J lost 5; bases outside the gene matches: 5. This CDR3 region has 15 residues. CDR1 and CDR2 (germline): SGHDT, YYEEEE. CDR3 protein: CASSRQGAGTGELFF. CDR3 DNA: TGTGCCAGCAGCCGACAGGGGGCTGGGACCGGGGAGCTGTTTTTT.

The V gene is TRBV11-2, the J gene TRBJ2-1, with 14 bases aligning to TRBD2. This CDR3 is built from 14 residues. The trim removed 4 bases at V and 12 bases at J, leaving 5 bases unmatched. Germline V lookup: CDR1 SGHAT, CDR2 FQNNGV. The CDR3 region is CASSSTGTSGRQFF. As DNA, the CDR3 is TGTGCCAGCAGCTCAACCGGGACTAGCGGGAGGCAGTTCTTC.

Only one count was recorded for this clone. The rearrangement uses TRBV4-3 and TRBJ2-1; 9 bases match TRBD1. The junction had 10 bases not matched to a gene; V was cut back by 2 bases and J by 8 bases. The CDR3 totals 16 residues. Looked up from germline, CDR1 is LGHNA and CDR2 is YSLEER. The CDR3 sequence: CASSQYYRGPGDEQFF. The CDR3 nucleotides are TGCGCCAGCAGCCAATACTACAGGGGGCCCGGGGATGAGCAGTTCTTC.